The sample holds many counts of the clone carrying this T cell receptor beta chain. Specified time point: sample taken at primary tumor resection. The data derive from a study of spatial heterogeneity in lung cancer. Study in general: Across the raw uncorrected reads, a unique TCR and UMI combination was observed, on average, more than ten times.

TCRdb processed the 5' RACE reads anew with MiXCR; each CDR3 protein has one entry. The table lists 3,800 or so distinct CDR3 sequences, around 3.1% of them singletons. The CDR3 covers 16 residues. J gave up 8 bases and V 3 bases, and 9 bases lay outside the gene matches. CDR1 is SEHNR, CDR2 FQNEAQ, per germline (reference sequence). The source was normal lung tissue next to the tumor, collected at surgery. The TCR sequence derives from a female donor with early-stage non-small cell lung cancer. This chain uses TRBV7-9 with TRBJ2-1, with 11 bases that match TRBD1. Here the CDR3 DNA reads TGTGCCAGCAGCTTTAGCCGGACAGGGGGCGCCTATGAGCAGTTCTTC. Amino acids: CASSFSRTGGAYEQFF.